This note documents a single T cell receptor beta chain sequence. The table came from immunoSEQ multiplex PCR; TCRdb's copy has only in-frame clones and leaves some out. The sample consists of hundreds of thousands of clones, about 88% of them appearing once. The V gene's germline CDR1 is ENHRY and CDR2 SYGVKD. The V and J ends lost 10 bases and 4 bases, in that order; junction bases with no gene match: 6. The CDR3 loop spans 12 amino acids. This specimen comes from a study of blood T cell repertoires in COVID-19. V usage is TRBV10-3 and J usage is TRBJ1-1; 7 bases map to TRBD1. This receptor was identified in a woman under 30 who had been exposed to COVID-19. Sequencing was done on a sample of PBMCs or T cells enriched from blood (not recorded which). The DNA of the CDR3 is TGTGCCACCCGGACAGGACTCACTGAAGCTTTCTTT. This gives the protein CATRTGLTEAFF.